The 22 T cell receptor beta chains below all came from one sample that was sequenced in a study of breast tumors, draining lymph nodes, adjacent tissues. The lymph nodes were axillary draining lymph nodes from breast cancer patients. TCRdb re-derived calls from the multiplex PCR reads in MiXCR, one entry per CDR3 protein. The table shows 200,000 to 300,000 distinct CDR3 sequences, with 30% to 35% occurring only once. The sequenced material came from axillary lymph node tissue. Every receptor here comes from a female donor with breast cancer. Some clones in this sample may be carry-over from other donors' samples.

The genes are TRBV4-2 and TRBJ2-3; 10 bases are a match to TRBD1. The CDR3 length is 15 residues. After removal of 4 bases from V and 5 bases from J, the junction contained 6 bases not matched to a gene. Germline values: CDR1 LGHNA, CDR2 YNFKEQ. The DNA of the CDR3 is TGTGCCAGCAGCCCCTCGGACAGGGGGGTAGATACGCAGTATTTT. Protein: CASSPSDRGVDTQYF.

The V call is TRBV6-1, the J call TRBJ2-7; TRBD1 aligns across 8 bases. V trimming: 4 bases; J trimming: 0 bases; junction bases outside the gene matches: 5. The CDR3 is made up of 15 amino acids. CDR1 is MNHNS, CDR2 SASEGT, per germline. Here the CDR3 reads CASSGRDRISYEQYF. CDR3 nucleotide sequence: TGTGCCAGCAGTGGCCGGGACAGGATCTCCTACGAGCAGTACTTC.

In its sample, this clonotype was seen many times. This sequence joins TRBV2 and TRBJ2-2; 8 nucleotides line up with TRBD2. From germline, CDR1 is SNHLY and CDR2 FYNNEI. CDR3 size: 16 residues. The ends lost 4 bases at V and 4 bases at J; junction bases unmatched: 8. The CDR3 sequence is CASSVRLAGLTGELFF. CDR3 bases: TGTGCCAGCAGTGTCCGGCTAGCGGGCCTCACCGGGGAGCTGTTTTTT.

The table lists this clonotype with a few counts. This could be a read error, since a much larger clone is one nucleotide away. V usage is TRBV9 and J usage is TRBJ2-1, with D possibly TRBD1 on 5 matching bases. The CDR3 length is 15 residues. Germline values: CDR1 SGDLS, CDR2 YYNGEE. In nucleotides, the CDR3 is TGTGCCAGCAGCGTAGGGACATATTCTCACAATGAGCCGTTCTTC. As protein: CASSVGTYSHNEPFF.

As regards this clonotype: A clone one base away is much larger, so this may be a read error. The J gene is TRBJ2-3, the V gene TRBV19, with D perhaps matching TRBD1 or TRBD2 (5 bases each). This CDR3 is built from 14 residues. Germline V CDR1 and CDR2: LNHDA, SQIVND (reference sequence). The CDR3 loop is CASNPQGRTDTQCF. The CDR3 region has the DNA TGTGCCAGTAATCCCCAGGGACGCACAGATACGCAGTGTTTT.

This clonotype has at least ten counts. The chain has TRBV5-1 and TRBJ2-1; 7 bases match TRBD2. The junction had 6 bases not matched to a gene; V was cut back by 0 bases and J by 0 bases. Germline CDR1 and CDR2: SGHRS and YFSETQ. This CDR3 contains 17 residues. The CDR3 loop is CASSLAAGASSYNEQFF. The DNA for the CDR3 is TGCGCCAGCAGCTTGGCTGCGGGAGCTAGCTCCTACAATGAGCAGTTCTTC.

The V gene is TRBV12-5, the J gene TRBJ1-5; 10 bases match TRBD1. The CDR3 is 15 residues long. The germline V gene has CDR1 LGHNT and CDR2 FRNRAP. The CDR3 nucleotides are TGTGCCAGCAAAAGCGACAGGGGGCTTCAGCGGCCCCAGCATTTT. Its translation is CASKSDRGLQRPQHF.

This clonotype has at least ten counts. The rearrangement joins TRBV12-3 or TRBV12-4 to TRBJ1-5, with TRBD1 as a possible D gene (5 bases). CDR3 length equals 13 residues. Trimming left V 8 bases short and J 4 bases short, with 12 bases between. In DNA, the CDR3 is TGTGCCAGCCAACCTGGGGCGAATCAGCCCCAGCATTTT. Residues: CASQPGANQPQHF.

Regarding this clonotype: A much larger clone lies a single base off, so this may be a read error. This chain links TRBV20-1 with TRBJ2-2; 9 bases are a match to TRBD2. The CDR3 length is 13 residues. V shed 6 bases, J shed 10 bases, and the junction held 9 bases outside the gene matches. Germline lookup yields CDR1 DFQATT and CDR2 SNEGSKA (reference sequence). The CDR3 region is CSAQSGGRAELFF. In DNA, the CDR3 is TGCAGTGCCCAATCGGGCGGGAGGGCGGAGCTGTTTTTT.

A remark on this clonotype: A much larger clone lies one base from this, so it may be a read error. This CDR3 is missing its conserved last phenylalanine or tryptophan, likely due to a read error. The rearrangement joins TRBV5-6 to TRBJ2-7, with D uncertain. Between the trimmed V and J ends, which lost 0 bases and 0 bases, there was a span of 7 bases. The CDR3 has 14 residues. Germline V gene lookup returns CDR1 SGHDT and CDR2 YYEEEE. The CDR3 sequence is CASSLGRPSYEQYL. Here the CDR3 DNA reads TGTGCCAGCAGCTTGGGACGGCCCTCCTACGAGCAGTACCTC.

Turning to this clonotype: At one boundary the junction diverges from the germline segment, which might be a read error. V usage is TRBV15 and J usage is TRBJ1-4, with no clear D. Germline V gene sequence: CDR1 LNHNV, CDR2 YYDKDF (reference sequence). This CDR3 has 15 residues. CDR3 nucleotides: TGTGCCGCCAGCCCCGGGCAGGTGACTAATGAAAAACTGTTTTTT. Protein sequence: CAASPGQVTNEKLFF.

In this sample, this clonotype turned up many times. J is TRBJ1-6 and V is TRBV7-3; D perhaps matches TRBD1 (5 bases). CDR1 SGHTA and CDR2 FQGTGA come from the germline V gene. V was cut by 6 bases and J by 8 bases, with 14 bases left in between. This CDR3 has 14 residues. The CDR3 bases are TGTGCCAGCAGTTTGGAGGGGCGTCATTCACCCCTCCACTTT. Residues: CASSLEGRHSPLHF.

At least ten counts were recorded for this clonotype. The rearrangement uses TRBV24-1 and TRBJ2-1; 8 bases align to TRBD1. V gave up 4 bases and J gave up 2 bases; unmatched junction bases: 6. This CDR3 is 16 amino acids long. Germline CDR1 reads KGHDR; CDR2 reads SFDVKD. The DNA for the CDR3 is TGTGCCACCAGTGACCTCGAGGGACAGGCCTACAATGAGCAGTTCTTC. Protein: CATSDLEGQAYNEQFF.

This clonotype was seen at least ten times. The rearrangement joins TRBV24-1 to TRBJ2-2; weak D call: TRBD1 (5 bases). CDR1 and CDR2 from the germline V gene are KGHDR and SFDVKD. This CDR3 is built from 14 residues. Trimming pared 2 bases from V and 5 bases from J, leaving 8 bases between. The CDR3 loop reads CATSDSRVTGELFF. The CDR3, as DNA: TGTGCCACCAGTGATTCCAGGGTAACCGGGGAGCTGTTTTTT.

The sample holds many counts of this clonotype. CDR3 residues: CASSQVASYTF. The CDR3 DNA is TGTGCCAGCAGCCAGGTCGCGAGCTACACCTTC. The chain joins TRBV3-1 to TRBJ1-2, with D hard to call. Germline V gene sequence: CDR1 LGHDT, CDR2 YNNKEL (reference sequence). The CDR3 has 11 amino acids. V was pared by 3 bases and J by 9 bases, with 8 bases between.

This rearrangement joins TRBV15 to TRBJ2-3; TRBD2 aligns across 12 bases. The ends lost 4 bases at V and 2 bases at J; junction bases unmatched: 4. Germline CDR1 reads LNHNV; CDR2 reads YYDKDF (reference sequence). The CDR3 loop spans 16 amino acids. The CDR3 is CATSKLAGGTTDTQYF. CDR3 sequence (DNA): TGTGCCACCAGCAAACTAGCGGGAGGCACCACAGATACGCAGTATTTT.

A single count supports this clonotype. The V call is TRBV9, the J call TRBJ1-2, with TRBD1 identical over 10 bases. The germline CDR1 and CDR2 sequences are SGDLS and YYNGEE. After removal of 0 bases from V and 8 bases from J, the junction contained 7 bases not matched to a gene. The CDR3 covers 15 residues. DNA of the CDR3: TGTGCCAGCAGCGTAGAGGGACAGGGGCTAAAGGGCTACACCTTC. Encoded protein: CASSVEGQGLKGYTF.

This clonotype was seen ten or more times. The rearrangement joins TRBV7-9 to TRBJ2-3, with D possibly matching TRBD2 (5 bases). The CDR3 length is 14 residues. V was cut by 1 base and J by 6 bases, with 11 bases left in between. Germline lookup yields CDR1 SEHNR and CDR2 FQNEAQ (reference sequence). As DNA, the CDR3 is TGTGCCAGCAGCTTAGGTCTAGCTGCTGATACGCAGTATTTT. Protein sequence: CASSLGLAADTQYF.

On this clonotype: At one end, the junction sequence differs from germline, possibly due to a read error. The rearrangement joins TRBV7-9 to TRBJ2-3; 14 nucleotides match TRBD2. Per the germline V gene, CDR1 is SEHNR and CDR2 is FQNEAQ (reference sequence). The CDR3 is 16 residues long. The CDR3 sequence: CASSRGLAGGTDTQYF. DNA of the CDR3: TGTGCCAGCAGTCGCGGACTAGCGGGAGGCACGGATACGCAGTATTTT. Together with reference TRBV7-9 and TRBJ2-3, the CDR3 gives the full variable domain: DTGVSQNPRHKITKRGQNVTFRCDPISEHNRLYWYRQTLGQGPEFLTYFQNEAQLEKSRLLSDRFSAERPKGSFSTLEIQRTEQGDSAMYLCASSRGLAGGTDTQYFGPGTRLTVL.

This clonotype was seen only a few times. This may come from a read error, since a much larger clone is one base off. The V and J genes are TRBV18 and TRBJ1-2; D remains ambiguous. Germline V CDR1 and CDR2: KGHSH, LQKENI. The CDR3 totals 14 residues. CDR3 nucleotides: TGTGCCAGCTCACCACCGACGGAGAGCTATGACTACACCTTC. Encoded protein: CASSPPTESYDYTF. Looking up the rest from reference TRBV18 and TRBJ1-2 gives the full variable domain: NAGVMQNPRHLVRRRGQEARLRCSPMKGHSHVYWYRQLPEEGLKFMVYLQKENIIDESGMPKERFSAEFPKEGPSILRIQQVVRGDSAAYFCASSPPTESYDYTFGSGTRLTVV.

This clonotype was found many times. The rearrangement links TRBV5-8 to TRBJ2-1; D uncertain. This CDR3 has 13 residues. Trimming removed 2 bases at V and 5 bases at J, with 8 bases between. In germline, CDR1 is SGHTS, CDR2 YDEGEE. CDR3 sequence reads: CASSFGRDNEQFF. The CDR3 DNA follows: TGTGCCAGCAGCTTCGGGCGCGACAATGAGCAGTTCTTC.

Many counts were recorded for this clonotype. The chain links TRBV7-2 to TRBJ2-1; 7 positions agree with TRBD2. This CDR3 has 15 amino acids. CDR1 is SGHTA and CDR2 is FQGNSA in the germline V gene. V trimming: 4 bases; J trimming: 7 bases; junction bases outside the gene matches: 10. The CDR3, as DNA: TGTGCCAGCAGCTACGCGGGCCAAGCGGGAAATGAGCAGTTCTTC. Translated: CASSYAGQAGNEQFF.